Listed below are T cell receptor beta chains from one sample, sequenced in a study of glioma-infiltrating T cells after dendritic cell vaccination. Profiling relied on immunoSEQ multiplex PCR, and the TCRdb table lists in-frame clones only, not all of them. The sample holds 45,000 to 55,000 clones; over 75% are singletons and the top ten take roughly 10%. The sequences come from blood, collected before dendritic cell vaccination. The source is a human donor with glioblastoma. Both conserved end residues are part of each CDR3. D genes are given only for firm matches. Some rows have no size entry. The others give once, few or many, or a class for an expanded clone.

>NA|NA|TRBJ1-1|TRBV5-1
TGCGCCAGCAGCTTGACAGGCACTGAAGCTTTCTTT
CASSLTGTEAFF
>NA|NA|TRBJ1-3|TRBV29-1
TGCAGCGGGGGGGAACTCAGGAGCTCTGGAAACACCATATATTTT
CSGGELRSSGNTIYF
>few|NA|TRBJ1-1|TRBV6-5
TGTGCCAGCAGTTACTCGGGGGCCAACACTGAAGCTTTCTTT
CASSYSGANTEAFF
>NA|NA|TRBJ1-1|TRBV4-1
TGCGCCAGCAGCCTAACTCTTTTTGTTGAAGCTTTCTTT
CASSLTLFVEAFF
>NA|TRBD2|TRBJ2-2|TRBV4-1
TGCGCCAGCAGCCAAGTTAGCGGGGGGCCGAACACCGGGGAGCTGTTTTTT
CASSQVSGGPNTGELFF
>NA|NA|TRBJ1-1|TRBV19
TGTGCCAGTAGTATGGGGGGGCGGTCGAGGACTGAAGCTTTCTTT
CASSMGGRSRTEAFF
>NA|TRBD1|TRBJ1-5|TRBV27
TGTGCCAGCAGTGGGCAGGGGGATCAGCCCCAGCATTTT
CASSGQGDQPQHF
>NA|NA|TRBJ1-6|TRBV4-3
TGCGCCAGCAGCCAAGTTCCGGGGGGCTATAATTCCCCCCTCCACTTT
CASSQVPGGYNSPLHF
>NA|TRBD2|TRBJ2-3|TRBV5-1
TGCGCCAGCAGCATAGGGACTAGCGGGGGAGTCTATACGCAGTATTTT
CASSIGTSGGVYTQYF
>NA|TRBD2|TRBJ2-7|TRBV4-1
TGCGCCAGCAGCGCTCGGACTAGCGGGGTGACCTACGAGCAGTACTTC
CASSARTSGVTYEQYF
>NA|TRBD2|TRBJ2-3|TRBV2
TGTGCCAGCAACGAGGAGCGGGAGGGCCGATTGGGTAAAGATACGCAGTATTTT
CASNEEREGRLGKDTQYF
>once|NA|TRBJ2-7|TRBV5-5
TGTGCCAGCAGCTTGGGCAGGGCTGCCTACGAGCAGTACTTC
CASSLGRAAYEQYF
>NA|NA|TRBJ1-6|TRBV6-5
TGTGCCAGCAGTTACTCGGGAGTTTCGAGTTCCCCCCTCCACTTT
CASSYSGVSSSPLHF
>few|NA|TRBJ2-6|TRBV5-6
TGTGCCAGCAGCTCATCCGGGAGCTCCTTACTTGGGGCCAACGTCCTGACTTTC
CASSSSGSSLLGANVLTF
>NA|NA|TRBJ1-5|TRBV19
TGTGCCAGTAGTAGGATCCAGGGGTTTGGGGGCAATCAGCCCCAGCATTTT
CASSRIQGFGGNQPQHF
>once|NA|TRBJ2-6|TRBV4-3
TGCGCCAGCAGCCAATTCCATCCACAGCATGGTTCGGCTGGGGCCAACGTCCTGACTTTC
CASSQFHPQHGSAGANVLTF
>NA|TRBD2|TRBJ2-5|TRBV11-2
TGTGCCAGCAGCTCAGGACTAGCGGGGAGCCGAGAGACCCAGTACTTC
CASSSGLAGSRETQYF
>few|NA|TRBJ1-1|TRBV11-3
TGTGCCAGCAGCTCACGGACACCGAACACTGAAGCTTTCTTT
CASSSRTPNTEAFF
>NA|NA|TRBJ2-2|TRBV7-2
TGTGCCAGCAGCTTATCTGGGCCAACCACCGGGGAGCTGTTTTTT
CASSLSGPTTGELFF
>NA|TRBD1|TRBJ1-2|TRBV2
TGTGCCAGCAGCTACTCCCAGGGACAGAGGCGCGATAACTATGGCTACACCTTC
CASSYSQGQRRDNYGYTF
>NA|NA|TRBJ1-2|TRBV4-3
TGCGCCAGCAGCCACGAGTTGGGGGCCATACTCTATGGCTACACCTTC
CASSHELGAILYGYTF
>NA|NA|TRBJ2-7|TRBV27
TGTGCCAGCAGTCTCAGGGAAGGGTCCTACGAGCAGTACTTC
CASSLREGSYEQYF
>NA|TRBD2|TRBJ2-1|TRBV7-9
TGTGCCAGCAGCTGGGAAAGCGGGAGCTCCTACAATGAGCAGTTCTTC
CASSWESGSSYNEQFF
>NA|TRBD2|TRBJ2-1|TRBV4-2
TGTGCCAGCAGCCAAGAAATGAAGGGCGGGAGTAAGGGTGAGCAGTTCTTC
CASSQEMKGGSKGEQFF
>NA|NA|TRBJ1-2|TRBV29-1
TGCAGCGTTGGAAGTCTACCGATGACAGATAGCTACTATGGCTACACCTTC
CSVGSLPMTDSYYGYTF
>NA|NA|TRBJ2-7|TRBV18
TGTGCCAGCTCACCAAGGGACTCTGAGCAGTACTTC
CASSPRDSEQYF
>NA|TRBD2|TRBJ2-7|TRBV27
TGTGCCAGCAGTTTAGAGCGGGGGAGCTCCTACGAGCAGTACTTC
CASSLERGSSYEQYF
>NA|NA|TRBJ2-3|TRBV7-3
TGTGCCAGCAGCTTGGGACTTTCAACTAGCACAGATACGCAGTATTTT
CASSLGLSTSTDTQYF
>NA|NA|TRBJ2-3|TRBV7-2
TGTGCCAGCAGCCCTTTCACAGATACGCAGTATTTT
CASSPFTDTQYF
>NA|TRBD2|TRBJ2-3|TRBV9
TGTGCCAGCAGCCCGCACGGACTAGCGGGACGCACAGATACGCAGTATTTT
CASSPHGLAGRTDTQYF
>NA|NA|TRBJ2-1|TRBV9
TGTGCCAGCTACCCCTCAGGGGGGAGCTCCTACAATGAGCAGTTCTTC
CASYPSGGSSYNEQFF
>few|NA|TRBJ2-1|TRBV7-7
TGTGCTAGCAGCTTAGGGCCCCCCAATGAGCAGTTCTTC
CASSLGPPNEQFF